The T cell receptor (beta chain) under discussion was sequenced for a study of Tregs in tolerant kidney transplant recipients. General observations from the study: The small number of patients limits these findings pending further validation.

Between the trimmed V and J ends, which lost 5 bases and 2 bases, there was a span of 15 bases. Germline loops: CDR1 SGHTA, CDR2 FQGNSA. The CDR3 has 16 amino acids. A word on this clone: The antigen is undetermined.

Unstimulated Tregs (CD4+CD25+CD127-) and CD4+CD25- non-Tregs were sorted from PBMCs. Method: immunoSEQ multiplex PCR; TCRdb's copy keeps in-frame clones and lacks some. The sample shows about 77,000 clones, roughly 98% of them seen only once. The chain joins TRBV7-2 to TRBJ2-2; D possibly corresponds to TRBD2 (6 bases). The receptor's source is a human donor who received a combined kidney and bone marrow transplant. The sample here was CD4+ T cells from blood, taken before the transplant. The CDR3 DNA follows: TGTGCCAGCAGCCCCTACTGGGGGGTCAACACCGGGGAGCTGTTTTTT. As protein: CASSPYWGVNTGELFF.